The T cell receptor (beta chain) under discussion was sequenced for a study of metastatic and nonmetastatic thyroid tumors. Findings and caveats of the study: Reported TCR beta diversity, measured in blood and tumor, was significantly higher for malignant thyroid tumors than for benign nodules.

No treatment had been given to any patient before thyroid surgery. MiXCR reprocessed the PCR reads for TCRdb. In the table there are about 7,300 clones, around a fifth of which are singletons. V shed 5 bases, J shed 5 bases, and the junction held 4 bases outside the gene matches. CDR3 length equals 13 residues. Germline V gene sequence: CDR1 MNHNS, CDR2 SASEGT. This clone was detected only a few times. The antigen remains unidentified. The material sequenced was adjacent normal tissue. The receptor was isolated from a female donor with papillary thyroid cancer or a benign thyroid nodule (not recorded which). Some clones in this sample may be carry-over from other donors' samples. The chain carries TRBV6-1 and TRBJ2-5; 8 bases are a match to TRBD2. CDR3 sequence (DNA): TGTGCCAGCAGTAGCGGGAGTGGGGAGACCCAGTACTTC. It yields the protein CASSSGSGETQYF.